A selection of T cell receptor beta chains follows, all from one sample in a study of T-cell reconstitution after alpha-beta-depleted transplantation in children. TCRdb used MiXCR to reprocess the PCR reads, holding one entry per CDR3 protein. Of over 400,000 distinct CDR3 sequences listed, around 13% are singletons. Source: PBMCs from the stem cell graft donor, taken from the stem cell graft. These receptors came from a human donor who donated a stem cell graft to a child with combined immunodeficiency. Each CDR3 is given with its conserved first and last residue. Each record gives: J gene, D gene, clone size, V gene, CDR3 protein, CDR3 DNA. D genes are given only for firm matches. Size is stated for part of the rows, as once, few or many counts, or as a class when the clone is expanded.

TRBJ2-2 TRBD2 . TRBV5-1 CASSTPGRGYTGELFF TGCGCCAGCAGCACGCCGGGGAGGGGATACACCGGGGAGCTGTTTTTT
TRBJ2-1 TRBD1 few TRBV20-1 CSAKDRDKYNEQFF TGCAGTGCTAAGGACAGGGATAAATACAATGAGCAGTTCTTC
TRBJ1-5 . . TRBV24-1 CATRKYTYSNQPQHF TGTGCCACCCGGAAGTATACCTATAGCAATCAGCCCCAGCATTTT
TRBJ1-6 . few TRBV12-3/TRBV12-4 CASSLSHSPLHF TGTGCCAGCAGTTTGTCCCATTCACCCCTCCACTTT
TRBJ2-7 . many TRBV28 CASSLSTYEQYF TGTGCCAGCAGTTTATCCACCTACGAGCAGTACTTC
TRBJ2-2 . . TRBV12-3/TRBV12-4 CASSLLASINTGELFF TGTGCCAGCAGTTTGCTAGCGAGCATAAACACCGGGGAGCTGTTTTTT
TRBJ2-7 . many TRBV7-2 CASSFNILASYLEQYF TGTGCCAGCAGCTTCAACATCCTAGCCAGCTATCTCGAGCAGTACTTC
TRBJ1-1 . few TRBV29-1 CSVVHDTEAFF TGCAGCGTTGTACACGACACTGAAGCTTTCTTT
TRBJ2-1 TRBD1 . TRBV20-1 CSAKGTGGAYNEQFF TGCAGTGCCAAGGGGACAGGGGGCGCGTACAATGAGCAGTTCTTC
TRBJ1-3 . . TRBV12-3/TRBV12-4 CASSHRVPGNTIYF TGTGCCAGCAGTCACAGGGTACCTGGAAACACCATATATTTT
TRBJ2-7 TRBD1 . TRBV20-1 CSAPSGTGDGEQYF TGCAGTGCTCCGTCCGGGACAGGGGACGGCGAGCAGTACTTC
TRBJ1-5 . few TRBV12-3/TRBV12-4 CASRPRTVSNQPQHF TGTGCCAGCAGACCCCGGACAGTTAGCAATCAGCCCCAGCATTTT
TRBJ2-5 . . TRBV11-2 CASSPSYSRSLEETQYF TGTGCCAGCAGCCCCTCCTATTCACGGAGCCTTGAGGAGACCCAGTACTTC
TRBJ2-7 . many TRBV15 CATSRELGSSYEQYF TGTGCCACCAGCAGAGAACTAGGGAGCTCCTACGAGCAGTACTTC
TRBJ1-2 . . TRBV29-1 CSVDPVDSPNYGYTF TGCAGCGTTGACCCCGTGGACAGTCCTAACTATGGCTACACCTTC
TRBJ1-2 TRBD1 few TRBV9 CASSPEQGAVGYTF TGTGCCAGCAGCCCGGAACAGGGGGCTGTTGGCTACACCTTC
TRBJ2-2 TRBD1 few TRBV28 CASKRSGTVNTGELFF TGTGCCAGCAAACGTTCCGGGACAGTAAACACCGGGGAGCTGTTTTTT
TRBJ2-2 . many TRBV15 CATSRDARADTGELFF TGTGCCACCAGCAGAGATGCGAGGGCCGACACCGGGGAGCTGTTTTTT
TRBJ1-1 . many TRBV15 CATSRDLEGSTEAFF TGTGCCACCAGCAGAGATCTTGAAGGGTCCACTGAAGCTTTCTTT
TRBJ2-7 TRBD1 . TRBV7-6 CASSNWDRGDEQYF TGTGCCAGCAGCAATTGGGACAGGGGAGACGAGCAGTACTTC
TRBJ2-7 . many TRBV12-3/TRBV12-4 CASSFAASYYEQYF TGTGCCAGCAGTTTTGCAGCTAGCTACTACGAGCAGTACTTC
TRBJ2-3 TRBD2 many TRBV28 CASSLRASGAGTDTQYF TGTGCCAGCAGTTTGAGGGCTAGCGGGGCGGGGACAGATACGCAGTATTTT
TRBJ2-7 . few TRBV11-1 CASSSGASLVIYEQYF TGTGCCAGCAGCTCGGGGGCCTCACTGGTCATCTACGAGCAGTACTTC
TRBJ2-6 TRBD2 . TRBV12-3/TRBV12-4 CASSLVAGRGSGANVLTF TGTGCCAGCAGTCTAGTAGCGGGCAGAGGGTCTGGGGCCAACGTCCTGACTTTC
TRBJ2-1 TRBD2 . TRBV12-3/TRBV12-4 CASSLAGTSFYNEKFF TGTGCCAGCAGTCTGGCCGGGACTAGCTTCTACAATGAGAAGTTCTTC
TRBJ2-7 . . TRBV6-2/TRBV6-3 CASSYSKRRGLPYEQYF TGTGCCAGCAGTTACTCGAAAAGGAGGGGACTGCCCTACGAGCAGTACTTC
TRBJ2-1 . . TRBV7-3 CASSLTTPGVDNEQFF TGTGCCAGCAGCTTAACCACACCAGGGGTTGACAATGAGCAGTTCTTC
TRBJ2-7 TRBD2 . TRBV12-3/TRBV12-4 CASSFILAGGQSEQYF TGTGCCAGCAGTTTTATTCTAGCGGGAGGGCAGAGCGAGCAGTACTTC
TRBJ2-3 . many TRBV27 CASSLGGILVTDTQYF TGTGCCAGCAGTTTAGGTGGAATCTTAGTCACAGATACGCAGTATTTT
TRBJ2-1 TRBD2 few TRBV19 CATKGGLARNEQFF TGTGCCACCAAGGGGGGACTAGCGAGAAATGAGCAGTTCTTC
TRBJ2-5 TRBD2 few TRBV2 CASTTSGSREETQYF TGTGCCAGCACCACTAGCGGGAGTAGGGAGGAGACCCAGTACTTC
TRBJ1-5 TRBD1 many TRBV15 CATSRPDRDRQPQHF TGTGCCACCAGCAGGCCTGACAGGGATAGGCAGCCCCAGCATTTT
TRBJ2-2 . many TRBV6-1 CASSPLANTGELFF TGTGCCAGCAGCCCGCTAGCGAACACCGGGGAGCTGTTTTTT
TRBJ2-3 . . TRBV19 CASSINSGFADTQYF TGTGCCAGTAGTATTAACTCGGGGTTCGCAGATACGCAGTATTTT
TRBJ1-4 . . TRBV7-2 CASSLAPRRHRDEKLFF TGTGCCAGCAGCTTAGCACCTCGCCGCCACAGGGATGAAAAACTGTTTTTT
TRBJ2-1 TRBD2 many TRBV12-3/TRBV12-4 CASSPGLVLEEQFF TGTGCCAGCAGCCCGGGACTAGTTCTAGAGGAGCAGTTCTTC
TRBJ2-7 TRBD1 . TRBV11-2 CASSLVGQVVSYEQYF TGTGCCAGCAGCTTAGTGGGACAGGTCGTCTCCTACGAGCAGTACTTC
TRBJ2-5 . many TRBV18 CASSPSGAQETQYF TGTGCCAGCTCACCTTCAGGAGCCCAAGAGACCCAGTACTTC
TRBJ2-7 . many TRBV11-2 CASGPQSSYEQYF TGTGCCAGCGGACCGCAGAGCTCCTACGAGCAGTACTTC
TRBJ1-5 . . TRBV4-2 CASSQVRGEGSNQPQHF TGTGCCAGCAGCCAAGTTCGGGGGGAAGGTAGCAATCAGCCCCAGCATTTT
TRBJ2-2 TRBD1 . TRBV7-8 CASSLTRTGRTGELFF TGTGCCAGCAGCTTAACCAGGACAGGGAGGACCGGGGAGCTGTTTTTT
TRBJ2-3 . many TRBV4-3 CASSQDPQAGTQYF TGCGCCAGCAGCCAAGATCCGCAAGCGGGTACGCAGTATTTT